A single TCR beta chain is shown here with its context. Antigen specificity is unknown. These data belong to a study of radiotherapy plus CTLA-4 blockade in lung cancer. Overall study findings and caveats: Subsequent to radiotherapy plus ipilimumab, tumor-derived TCR clones underwent expansion in blood.

Sequencing was performed with immunoSEQ multiplex PCR; in TCRdb, only in-frame clones are kept and a portion is missing. The data show more than 100,000 clones, around 89% seen once. Ipilimumab-mediated CTLA-4 blockade plus focal radiation was given to patients having chemo-refractory metastatic non-small-cell lung cancer. V dropped 0 bases and J dropped 3 bases, with 13 bases sitting between them. The CDR3 totals 16 residues. Germline V gives CDR1 SGHRS, CDR2 YFSETQ. This sequence joins TRBV5-1 and TRBJ2-1; D is tentatively TRBD1 or TRBD2 (5 bases each). The sequence derives from a human donor with non-small cell lung cancer that progressed on radiotherapy plus ipilimumab. The source material was peripheral blood, sampled from a patient treated with radiotherapy plus ipilimumab. In DNA, the CDR3 is TGCGCCAGCAGCTTGGGGGGCCGACTAAACTACAATGAGCAGTTCTTC. This translates into CASSLGGRLNYNEQFF.